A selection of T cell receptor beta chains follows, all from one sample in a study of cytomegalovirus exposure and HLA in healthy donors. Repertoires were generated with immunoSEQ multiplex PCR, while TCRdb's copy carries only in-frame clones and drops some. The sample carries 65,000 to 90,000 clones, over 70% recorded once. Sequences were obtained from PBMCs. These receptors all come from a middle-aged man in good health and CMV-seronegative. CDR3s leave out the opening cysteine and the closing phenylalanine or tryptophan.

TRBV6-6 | ASSTGFGPYGYT
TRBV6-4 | ASSALRGGTGELF
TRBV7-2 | ASSLFGLAGGGETQY
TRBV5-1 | ASRVDTEAF
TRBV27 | ASSFSYGYT
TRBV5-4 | ASSLAGSGTIEQF
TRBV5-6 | ASSLGSSPSNQPQH
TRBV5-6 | ASSRGAGVAQETQY
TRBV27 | ASSLSGGLLNGYT
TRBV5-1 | ASSLRGGIEKLF
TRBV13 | ASSLQPPGGNGYT
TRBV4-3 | ASSPSEGMADTQY
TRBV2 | ASSAGWDRGNTEAF
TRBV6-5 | ASSYEADPYNEQF
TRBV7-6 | ASRPRLGQVD
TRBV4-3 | ASSQEEQSKYGYT
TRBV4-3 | ASSQVENHGYT
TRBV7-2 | ASSRSGAYNEQF
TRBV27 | ASSLLGTVGEQY
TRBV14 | ASSQGGPYEQY
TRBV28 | ASRDYRGRGDTQY
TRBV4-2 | ASSDAGNLYEQY
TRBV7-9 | ASSSVRDRTYGYT
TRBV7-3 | ASSLTGGDRAEAF
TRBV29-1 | SVAGGAKVGAF
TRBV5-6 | DSSPGTGGARSGDTQY
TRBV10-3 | AISEPAGYGYT
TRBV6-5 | ASSYGGPTDTQY
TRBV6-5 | ASSYWDKGIQY
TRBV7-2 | ASSLRDRYQETQY
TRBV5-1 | ASSSNYRGYT
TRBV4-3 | ASSQDPLGAGGYGYT
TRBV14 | ASSQERGTEAF
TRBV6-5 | ASSYSYTGGDTQY
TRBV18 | ASSPGGPLGSNQPQH
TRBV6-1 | ASSGTSGGADTQY
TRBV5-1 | ASSLEQLNEKLF
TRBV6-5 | ASSRLAGNTGELF
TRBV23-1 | ASLEGRYNEQF
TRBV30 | ACLRQGNEQF
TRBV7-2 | ASSLARGMNTEAF
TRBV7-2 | ASSLELAGSYEQY
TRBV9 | ASSVGAQGRIEQF
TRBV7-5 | VRSLGLAGGQYEQF
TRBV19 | ASSIRLAGARTDTQY
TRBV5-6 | ASSLGTAHYGYT
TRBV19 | ASSTLIGQGRSSPLH
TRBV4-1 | ASSQGADTQY
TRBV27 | ASTPGVDWTEAF
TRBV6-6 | ASVGGGRPTTDTQY